This T cell receptor (beta chain) was retrieved from a study of CD8 T cells in Susac syndrome. Negative magnetic isolation gave CD8+ and CD4+ cells; FACS enriched CD8+ TEMRA. Per the germline V gene, CDR1 is SGHRS and CDR2 is YFSETQ. V lost 3 bases and J 5 bases, leaving 14 bases between the germline ends. This CDR3 comprises 14 residues. With random hexamers, roughly 0.5 to 1 ug RNA was reverse transcribed. MiXCR, run by TCRdb on the immunoSEQ multiplex PCR reads, gives a single entry per CDR3 protein. The sample has 150,000 to 250,000 distinct CDR3 sequences, around 96% seen once. This TCR was recovered from a human donor with multiple sclerosis. The specimen was CD4+ T cells from PBMCs. The chain carries TRBV5-1 and TRBJ2-5; D ambiguous. CDR3: CASSSQAVGETQYF. The CDR3 DNA sequence: TGCGCCAGCAGCTCCCAGGCCGTGGGGGAGACCCAGTACTTC.